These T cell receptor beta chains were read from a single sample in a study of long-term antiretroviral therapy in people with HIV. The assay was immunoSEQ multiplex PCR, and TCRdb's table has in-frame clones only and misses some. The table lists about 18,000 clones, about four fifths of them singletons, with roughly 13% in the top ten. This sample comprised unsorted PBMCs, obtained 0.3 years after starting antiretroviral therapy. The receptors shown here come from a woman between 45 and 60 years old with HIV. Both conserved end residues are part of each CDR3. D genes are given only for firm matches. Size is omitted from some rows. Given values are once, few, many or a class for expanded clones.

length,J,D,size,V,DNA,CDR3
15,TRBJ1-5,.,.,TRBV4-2,TGTGCCAGCAGCCAAGGGCTTGGGGCGGGGCAGCCCCAGCATTTT,CASSQGLGAGQPQHF
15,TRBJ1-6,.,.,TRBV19,TGTGCCAGTAGTATGGACCCTTCCGGTTCTTCACCCCTCCACTTT,CASSMDPSGSSPLHF
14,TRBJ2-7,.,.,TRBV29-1,TGCAGCGTTGTAGGCAGGTTCAGCTCCTACGAGCAGTACTTC,CSVVGRFSSYEQYF
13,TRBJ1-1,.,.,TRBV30,TGTGCCTGGAGTCCCGGGACCTACACTGAAGCTTTCTTT,CAWSPGTYTEAFF
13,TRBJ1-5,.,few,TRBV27,TGTGCCAGCAGTTTGGGGCAGCTTCAGCCCCAGCATTTT,CASSLGQLQPQHF
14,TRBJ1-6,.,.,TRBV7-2,TGTGCCAGCAGCTGGGGACGGAAAGGTTCACCCCTCCACTTT,CASSWGRKGSPLHF
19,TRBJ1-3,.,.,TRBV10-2,TGCGCCAGCAGTGAGCCGAAATTTCAGACAGACCTCTCTGGAAACACCATATATTTT,CASSEPKFQTDLSGNTIYF
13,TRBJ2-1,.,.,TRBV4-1,TGCGCCAGCAGCGAACCGACATACAATGAGCAGTTCTTC,CASSEPTYNEQFF
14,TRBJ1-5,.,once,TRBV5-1,TGCGCCAGCAGCCCGGGTGGGGCGCGTCAGCCCCAGCATTTT,CASSPGGARQPQHF
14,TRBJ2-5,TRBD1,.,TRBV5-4,TGTGCCAGCAGCCTCTGGGACAGCCAAGAGACCCAGTACTTC,CASSLWDSQETQYF
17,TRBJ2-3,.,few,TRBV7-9,TGTGCCAGCAGCCCCGGGGCGACGGGGGCCCGCACAGATACGCAGTATTTT,CASSPGATGARTDTQYF
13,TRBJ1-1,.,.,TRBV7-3,TGTGCCAGCAGCCGGAGCAGGAACACTGAAGCTTTCTTT,CASSRSRNTEAFF
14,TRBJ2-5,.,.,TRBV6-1,TGTGCCTGCATGGGGCCGGTGGCTCGTGAGACCCAGTACTTC,CACMGPVARETQYF
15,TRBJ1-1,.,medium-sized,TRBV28,TGTGCCAGCAGCTATTATGGAAGTGAGGGCACTGAAGCTTTCTTT,CASSYYGSEGTEAFF
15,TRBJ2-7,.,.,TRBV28,TGTGCCAGCAGTGGCGGAGAGTTTGCGAACTACGAGCAGTACTTC,CASSGGEFANYEQYF
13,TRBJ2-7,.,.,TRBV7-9,TGTGCCAGCCCCAGCCCTCCCTCCTACGAGCAGTACTTC,CASPSPPSYEQYF
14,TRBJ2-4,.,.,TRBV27,TGTGCCAGGAGACTTAGGGCAGGGAAGGGAACCGGTTACTTC,CARRLRAGKGTGYF
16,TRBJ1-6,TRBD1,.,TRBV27,TGTGCCAGCAGGACGGGACAGGGGGGCTATAATTCACCCCTCCACTTT,CASRTGQGGYNSPLHF
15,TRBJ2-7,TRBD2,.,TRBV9,TGTGCCAGCAGCGTAGCATGGGGGGGAACCTACGAGCAGTACTTC,CASSVAWGGTYEQYF
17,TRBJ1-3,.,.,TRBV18,TGTGCCAGCTCACCACCGTTTGGGGAGCTAGGAGGAAACACCATATATTTT,CASSPPFGELGGNTIYF
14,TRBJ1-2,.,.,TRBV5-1,TGCGCCAGCAGCTTCCGGTACCGGGACGCCGGCTACACCTTC,CASSFRYRDAGYTF
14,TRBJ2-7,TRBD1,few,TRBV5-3,TGTGCCAGCAGACCGGGACAGGGGGCGTACGAGCAGTACTTC,CASRPGQGAYEQYF
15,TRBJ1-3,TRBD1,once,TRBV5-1,TGCGCCAGCAACCCGACAGGGGGTCCCGGAAACACCATATATTTT,CASNPTGGPGNTIYF
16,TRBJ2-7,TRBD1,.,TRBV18,TGTGCCAGCTCACCATTAAAGGACAGGGGAAGGAACGAGCAGTACTTC,CASSPLKDRGRNEQYF
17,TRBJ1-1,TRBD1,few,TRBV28,TGTGCCAGCAGCCGGACAGGGGGCCCTCCCCTGAACACTGAAGCTTTCTTT,CASSRTGGPPLNTEAFF
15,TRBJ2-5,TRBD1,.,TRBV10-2,TGCGCCAGCAGTGAGTTGGGGACAGGGCAAGAGACCCAGTACTTC,CASSELGTGQETQYF
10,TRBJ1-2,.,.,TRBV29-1,TGCAGCGTTGAAAACGGTGGCTACACCTTC,CSVENGGYTF
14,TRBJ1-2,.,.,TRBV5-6,TGTGCCAGCAGCCCTGGCTCCGGGCTTGGTGGCTACACCTTC,CASSPGSGLGGYTF
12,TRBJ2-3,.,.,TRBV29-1,TGCAGCGTTGCGGGGACCACAGATACGCAGTATTTT,CSVAGTTDTQYF
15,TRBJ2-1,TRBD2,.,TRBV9,TGTGCCAGCAGCGTGTTAGCGGGGGGTAGGAGCGAGCAGTTCTTC,CASSVLAGGRSEQFF
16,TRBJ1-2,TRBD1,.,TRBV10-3,TGTGCCATCAGTGATAACCGACAGGGGAGTCGGGATGGCTACACCTTC,CAISDNRQGSRDGYTF
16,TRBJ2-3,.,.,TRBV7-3,TGTGCCAGCAGCGGCCGGGGAAGGCGGGGCACAGATACGCAGTATTTT,CASSGRGRRGTDTQYF
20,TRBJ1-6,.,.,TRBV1,TGCACCAGCAGCCAAGAGGGGGGACCGGGACAGGGGGAGATCGATTCACCCCTCCACTTT,CTSSQEGGPGQGEIDSPLHF
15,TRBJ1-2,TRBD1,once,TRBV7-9,TGTGCCAGCAGCGAGGGACAGGGGGCTCTTTCTGGCTACACCTTC,CASSEGQGALSGYTF
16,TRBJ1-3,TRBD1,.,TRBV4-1,TGCGCCAGCAGCCAAGAGGACAGGGGGCTCGGAAACACCATATATTTT,CASSQEDRGLGNTIYF
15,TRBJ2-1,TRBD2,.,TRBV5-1,TGCGCCAGCAGCGACGGGGGGGAATCCTACAATGAGCAGTTCTTC,CASSDGGESYNEQFF
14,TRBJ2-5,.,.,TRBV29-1,TGCAGCGTTGCCCGGGGCCTTCAACGCGAGACCCAGTACTTC,CSVARGLQRETQYF
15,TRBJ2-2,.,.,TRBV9,TGTGCCAGCAGCGTACAGGGGAGTACCACCGGGGAGCTGTTTTTT,CASSVQGSTTGELFF
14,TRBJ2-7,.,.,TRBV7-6,TGTGCCAGCAGCCAGGGGCACGGAGGCTACGAGCAGTACTTC,CASSQGHGGYEQYF
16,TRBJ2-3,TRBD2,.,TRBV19,TGTGCCAGTAGTATAGCGGGAGCGGGGAGCACAGATACGCAGTATTTT,CASSIAGAGSTDTQYF
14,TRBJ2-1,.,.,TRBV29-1,TGCAGCGTTGACTATTTTCGGTCCTACAATGAGCAGTTCTTC,CSVDYFRSYNEQFF
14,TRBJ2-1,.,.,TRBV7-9,TGTGCCAGCACAAACAGGGAGCCCCCGGCTGAGCAGTTCTTC,CASTNREPPAEQFF